This entry lists 17 T cell receptor beta chains sequenced from one sample in a study of T cell changes during pregnancy in multiple sclerosis. The method was immunoSEQ multiplex PCR; TCRdb's version includes in-frame clones alone and lacks a portion of them. The sample holds 65,000 to 85,000 clones, around 90% seen once. The specimen comprised peripheral blood, sampled in the third trimester of pregnancy. The receptors shown here come from a female donor with multiple sclerosis, enrolled in a pregnancy study.

The J gene is TRBJ2-5, the V gene TRBV18; D might be TRBD2 (5 bases). V was trimmed by 4 bases and J by 1 base, leaving 7 bases between them. CDR1 KGHSH and CDR2 LQKENI come from the germline V gene. CDR3 length: 13 residues. The CDR3 nucleotides are TGTGCCAGCTCACGGCTAGCCCAAGAGACCCAGTACTTC. As protein: CASSRLAQETQYF. The whole variable domain, filled in from reference TRBV18 and TRBJ2-5, reads NAGVMQNPRHLVRRRGQEARLRCSPMKGHSHVYWYRQLPEEGLKFMVYLQKENIIDESGMPKERFSAEFPKEGPSILRIQQVVRGDSAAYFCASSRLAQETQYFGPGTRLLVL.

V and J are TRBV11-2 and TRBJ2-1; 8 positions match TRBD2. Germline CDR1 and CDR2: SGHAT and FQNNGV. This CDR3 has 18 amino acids. Unmatched junction bases numbered 14, after V lost 5 bases and J lost 2 bases. The CDR3 DNA sequence: TGTGCCAGCAGCCCCGGGGGGAAGCGGGGGAGAACCTACAATGAGCAGTTCTTC. This sequence encodes CASSPGGKRGRTYNEQFF.

V gene TRBV1 combines with J gene TRBJ1-5; the D call in the table, TRBD1, was not verified against the DNA. TRBV1 is a documented pseudogene. The CDR3 length is 16 residues. CDR3 sequence: CTSSQDGAGGNQPQHF. The CDR3 DNA is TGCACCAGCAGCCAAGATGGGGCAGGGGGCAATCAGCCCCAGCATTTT.

V gene TRBV4-3 combines with J gene TRBJ1-1; TRBD1 matches 7 bases. Germline lookup yields CDR1 LGHNA and CDR2 YSLEER. This CDR3 has 14 residues. V dropped 5 bases and J dropped 3; count of bases not matched to a gene: 6. Written as DNA, the CDR3 is TGCGCCAGCAGCTCGTACAGGGGAGACACTGAAGCTTTCTTT. As protein: CASSSYRGDTEAFF.

The CDR3, as DNA: TGTGCCACCCGGGACAGGGGTGGGGCTAATGAAAAACTGTTTTTT. This gives the protein CATRDRGGANEKLFF. The V gene is TRBV19, the J gene TRBJ1-4; 10 positions match TRBD1. With 10 bases clipped from V and 3 bases from J, the junction kept 8 bases outside the gene matches. The CDR3 contains 15 residues. Germline CDR1 is LNHDA and CDR2 is SQIVND (reference sequence).

J is TRBJ2-3 and V is TRBV18, with a weak D call TRBD2 (6 bases). Germline V CDR1 and CDR2: KGHSH, LQKENI. The CDR3 extends over 17 amino acids. V lost 0 bases to trimming and J lost 5 bases, with 18 bases between them. CDR3 loop: CASSPPSAGNRGDTQYF. CDR3 nucleotides: TGTGCCAGCTCACCACCCTCAGCGGGTAATCGAGGAGATACGCAGTATTTT.

The gene calls are TRBV18 and TRBJ1-5; no clear D. This CDR3 is built from 14 residues. Germline CDR1 and CDR2: KGHSH and LQKENI. V lost 3 bases to trimming and J lost 1 base, with 7 bases between them. The CDR3 is CASSPYSSNQPQHF. CDR3 DNA: TGTGCCAGCTCACCGTATTCCAGCAATCAGCCCCAGCATTTT.

This clone came up once. V gene TRBV10-3 combines with J gene TRBJ1-2, with D unresolved. Germline values: CDR1 ENHRY, CDR2 SYGVKD. V gave up 3 bases and J gave up 3 bases, with 11 bases separating them. The CDR3 consists of 14 residues. This CDR3 is CAISDFQEHYGYTF. CDR3 sequence (DNA): TGTGCCATCAGTGACTTTCAGGAACACTATGGCTACACCTTC.

The CDR3 region is CASSPTTGTEAFF. The DNA for the CDR3 is TGTGCCAGCAGTCCAACGACAGGTACTGAAGCTTTCTTT. The rearrangement links TRBV27 to TRBJ1-1, with D possibly being TRBD1 (6 bases). The CDR3 has 13 residues. Trimming cost V 5 bases and J 5 bases, with 12 bases left between them. Looked up from germline, CDR1 is MNHEY and CDR2 is SMNVEV (reference sequence).

The rearrangement uses TRBV29-1 and TRBJ2-3, with D perhaps matching TRBD2 (6 bases). This CDR3 is built from 15 residues. The germline V gene has CDR1 SQVTM and CDR2 ANQGSEA. The CDR3 DNA is TGCTCCACTTCGAGCATAGCGGCAAGCACAGATACGCAGTATTTT. It translates to CSTSSIAASTDTQYF.

This clone was seen a few times. The chain links TRBV28 to TRBJ2-7, with 7 bases that match TRBD2. The CDR3 consists of 15 residues. The trim removed 6 bases at V and 4 bases at J, leaving 12 bases unmatched. Germline V gene lookup returns CDR1 MDHEN and CDR2 SYDVKM. The CDR3 loop reads CASRTLGRGTYEQYF. The CDR3 DNA is TGTGCCAGCAGGACCCTGGGGAGGGGTACTTACGAGCAGTACTTC.

V and J are TRBV7-9 and TRBJ2-7; 9 nucleotides align to TRBD1. The V and J ends lost 3 bases and 4 bases, in that order; junction bases with no gene match: 4. Germline V gives CDR1 SEHNR, CDR2 FQNEAQ (reference sequence). The CDR3 extends over 14 amino acids. CDR3 sequence reads: CASSFPDRGYEQYF. DNA for the CDR3: TGTGCCAGCAGCTTCCCGGACAGGGGTTACGAGCAGTACTTC.

The CDR3 reads CASSPRGPNEKLFF. CDR3 DNA sequence: TGCGCCAGCAGCCCTCGTGGGCCGAATGAAAAACTGTTTTTT. The V call is TRBV5-1, the J call TRBJ1-4; D is ambiguous. This CDR3 has 14 residues. The V end was cut by 4 bases, the J end by 5 bases, with 12 bases between. Germline CDR1 reads SGHRS; CDR2 reads YFSETQ.

The chain links TRBV7-9 to TRBJ1-1, with 8 bases matching TRBD1. The germline V gene has CDR1 SEHNR and CDR2 FQNEAQ (reference sequence). With V trimmed by 5 bases and J by 3 bases, 14 bases remained unmatched. The CDR3 spans 17 residues. The CDR3 reads CASSPRTGNAVDTEAFF. The CDR3 nucleotides are TGTGCCAGCAGCCCCCGGACAGGGAATGCTGTGGACACTGAAGCTTTCTTT.

This clone has only one observation. The CDR3 carries no conserved terminal phenylalanine or tryptophan, so it likely arises from a read error. The DNA is omitted, as the CDR3 cannot be located on it reliably, and the CDR3 follows TCRdb's listing. The CDR3 sequence: CASSDEGLLAPL. The chain links TRBV2 to TRBJ2-7; the table gives TRBD2 as D, unverified against the DNA. The CDR3 is 12 amino acids long, termini counted. The germline V gene has CDR1 SNHLY and CDR2 FYNNEI.

Concerning this clone: The sample contains more than one DNA sequence encoding this CDR3. The gene calls are TRBV30 and TRBJ1-5; D may be TRBD1 (5 bases). Germline assignment: CDR1 GTSNPN and CDR2 SVGIG (reference sequence). Trimming took off 2 bases at V and 5 bases at J, with 10 bases between the two ends. The CDR3 runs to 13 residues. CDR3 DNA: TGTGCCTGGAGTCGTCAGGGTGATCAGCCCCAGCATTTT. Protein sequence: CAWSRQGDQPQHF.

The chain couples TRBV7-3 to TRBJ2-2, with 8 bases identical to TRBD1. Per the germline V gene, CDR1 is SGHTA and CDR2 is FQGTGA. Trimming cost V 5 bases and J 4 bases; bases outside gene matches: 3. The CDR3 has 14 residues. In nucleotides, the CDR3 is TGTGCCAGCAGCCGGGACAGGCTCACCGGGGAGCTGTTTTTT. This translates into CASSRDRLTGELFF.